One sample yielded the 28 T cell receptor beta chains listed below, sequenced in a study of blood T cell repertoires in COVID-19. Profiling relied on immunoSEQ multiplex PCR, and the TCRdb table lists in-frame clones only, not all of them. This repertoire shows roughly 460,000 clones, 70% to 90% found once; its top ten account for roughly 0.78%. Sequenced input: peripheral blood. The receptors here all came from a man younger than 35 with COVID-19, enrolled during active disease.

This sequence joins TRBV2 and TRBJ2-3, with a possible D match to TRBD2 (6 bases). Germline CDR1 reads SNHLY; CDR2 reads FYNNEI. The CDR3 totals 13 residues. The germline V and J ends were trimmed by 3 bases and 4 bases, with 8 bases remaining between them. CDR3 sequence (DNA): TGTGCCAGCAGTGAGGGACTCCCAGATACGCAGTATTTT. Translation: CASSEGLPDTQYF. The full variable domain, rest sourced from reference TRBV2 and TRBJ2-3, is EPEVTQTPSHQVTQMGQEVILRCVPISNHLYFYWYRQILGQKVEFLVSFYNNEISEKSEIFDDQFSVERPDGSNFTLKIRSTKLEDSAMYFCASSEGLPDTQYFGPGTRLTVL.

The rearrangement joins TRBV27 to TRBJ2-7; 12 nucleotides agree with TRBD2. J gave up 2 bases and V 6 bases, and 5 bases lay outside the gene matches. Germline CDR1 MNHEY, CDR2 SMNVEV (reference sequence). The CDR3 is 15 amino acids. CDR3 amino acids: CASRRTSGVTYEQYF. The DNA for the CDR3 is TGTGCCAGCAGGCGGACTAGCGGGGTAACCTACGAGCAGTACTTC.

V usage is TRBV3-1 (or the pseudogene TRBV3-2) and J usage is TRBJ2-1, with 10 bases matching TRBD2. Unmatched junction bases numbered 11, after V lost 0 bases and J lost 6 bases. CDR1 is LGHDT, CDR2 YNNKEL, per germline (reference sequence). The CDR3 runs to 18 residues. As DNA, the CDR3 is TGTGCCAGCAGCCAAGAAGTCACACTAGCGGGATGGTTCAATGAGCAGTTCTTC. Protein sequence: CASSQEVTLAGWFNEQFF.

The genes are TRBV11-1 and TRBJ2-7; tentative D call: TRBD1 (6 bases). With 5 bases removed from V and 4 bases from J, the gap between germline ends came to 12 bases. CDR1 SGHAT and CDR2 FQDESV come from the germline V gene (reference sequence). The CDR3 spans 13 residues. CDR3 region: CASSPDRLYEQYF. CDR3 DNA: TGTGCCAGCAGCCCGGACAGATTGTACGAGCAGTACTTC.

In DNA form, the CDR3 reads TGTGCCAGCAGCTTGGGTGGAGGGGGAGGGGAGCAGTTCTTC. It translates to CASSLGGGGGEQFF. This chain connects TRBV5-4 to TRBJ2-1, with TRBD2 as a possible D gene (7 bases). The CDR3 runs 14 residues. CDR1 and CDR2 (germline): SGHNT, YYREEE (reference sequence). V lost 0 bases and J 10 bases, leaving 14 bases between the germline ends.

This clone was seen only a few times. The genes are TRBV28 and TRBJ1-2; the match to TRBD1 covers 9 bases. The CDR3 is 14 residues long. The J segment lost 7 bases and the V segment lost 8 bases, leaving 11 bases of the junction unmatched. Germline V CDR1 and CDR2: MDHEN, SYDVKM. CDR3 bases: TGTGCCAGCGGCAAACAGGGGGCGCAAGGTGGCTACACCTTC. Its protein product is CASGKQGAQGGYTF.

J is TRBJ2-5 and V is TRBV5-1, with D perhaps TRBD1 (5 bases). CDR1 is SGHRS and CDR2 is YFSETQ in the germline V gene. V dropped 4 bases and J dropped 2 bases, with 12 bases sitting between them. This CDR3 contains 14 residues. In DNA form, the CDR3 reads TGCGCCAGCAGCATTCAGGGCCAGCAAGAGACCCAGTACTTC. This encodes CASSIQGQQETQYF.

The chain is built from TRBV27 and TRBJ2-3; 10 bases match TRBD2. V trimming: 2 bases; J trimming: 4 bases; junction bases outside the gene matches: 6. In germline, CDR1 is MNHEY, CDR2 SMNVEV (reference sequence). The CDR3 extends over 16 amino acids. CDR3 DNA: TGTGCCAGCAGTTTACGGCTAGCGGGAGCCCCAGATACGCAGTATTTT. It translates to CASSLRLAGAPDTQYF.

The genes are TRBV5-6 and TRBJ2-7; 8 bases fit TRBD1. Germline V gene lookup returns CDR1 SGHDT and CDR2 YYEEEE. V was clipped by 4 bases and J by 5 bases; unmatched bases: 5. This CDR3 is built from 13 residues. The CDR3 DNA reads TGTGCCAGCAGCCCCGGGACAGGTAACGAGCAGTACTTC. Protein sequence: CASSPGTGNEQYF.

This rearrangement joins TRBV19 to TRBJ2-3; 9 positions match TRBD2. The J segment lost 4 bases and the V segment lost 5 bases, leaving 7 bases of the junction unmatched. Germline V gene lookup returns CDR1 LNHDA and CDR2 SQIVND (reference sequence). This CDR3 is built from 15 residues. The CDR3 here is CASSPGSGSADTQYF. CDR3 nucleotides: TGTGCCAGTAGTCCCGGTAGCGGGAGTGCAGATACGCAGTATTTT.

The chain couples TRBV11-2 to TRBJ2-7; a possible D gene is TRBD2 (6 bases). Looked up from germline, CDR1 is SGHAT and CDR2 is FQNNGV. This CDR3 has 14 residues. V was clipped by 0 bases and J by 4 bases, with 10 bases between them. CDR3 bases: TGTGCCAGCAGCTTAGAGGGGGGACTTTACGAGCAGTACTTC. Translating it yields CASSLEGGLYEQYF.

V and J are TRBV11-2 and TRBJ2-5; D is undetermined. V dropped 2 bases and J dropped 0 bases, with 4 bases sitting between them. The germline V gene encodes CDR1 SGHAT and CDR2 FQNNGV. The CDR3 loop spans 13 amino acids. The CDR3 nucleotides are TGTGCCAGCAGCTTACGTGACCAAGAGACCCAGTACTTC. It encodes CASSLRDQETQYF.

CDR3 DNA: TGTGCCTGGAGCGTGACTAGCGGGAGGGCCTGGGGCACCGGGGAGCTGTTTTTT. Encoded protein: CAWSVTSGRAWGTGELFF. This rearrangement joins TRBV30 to TRBJ2-2; 14 bases align to TRBD2. Trimming removed 3 bases from V and 4 bases from J; junction bases left unmatched: 10. The CDR3 contains 18 residues. Germline V lookup: CDR1 GTSNPN, CDR2 SVGIG (reference sequence). The variable domain in full, with the rest retrieved from reference TRBV30 and TRBJ2-2, is SQTIHQWPATLVQPVGSPLSLECTVEGTSNPNLYWYRQAAGRGLQLLFYSVGIGQISSEVPQNLSASRPQDRQFILSSKKLLLSDSGFYLCAWSVTSGRAWGTGELFFGEGSRLTVL.

The chain couples TRBV9 to TRBJ2-3; no clear D gene. Looked up from germline, CDR1 is SGDLS and CDR2 is YYNGEE. The CDR3 is 14 amino acids. V gave up 5 bases and J gave up 0 bases, with 10 bases separating them. The CDR3: CASRGAMSTDTQYF. As DNA, the CDR3 is TGTGCCAGCAGAGGAGCTATGAGCACAGATACGCAGTATTTT.

A single count supports this clone. The sample holds other DNA sequences that translate to the same CDR3. The chain uses TRBV11-3 and TRBJ2-7; TRBD2 might be the D (8 bases). With 9 bases removed from V and 2 bases from J, the gap between germline ends came to 14 bases. The germline gives CDR1 SGHNT, CDR2 YENEEA. The CDR3 consists of 13 residues. The CDR3 DNA reads as TGTGCCAGTAGCGGGGACAGAGCCTACGAGCAGTACTTC. It yields the protein CASSGDRAYEQYF. The whole variable domain, remainder taken from reference TRBV11-3 and TRBJ2-7, is EAGVVQSPRYKIIEKKQPVAFWCNPISGHNTLYWYLQNLGQGPELLIRYENEEAVDDSQLPKDRFSAERLKGVDSTLKIQPAELGDSAVYLCASSGDRAYEQYFGPGTRLTVT.

In this sample, this clone turned up a few times. V and J are TRBV30 and TRBJ1-4; 9 bases fit TRBD1. V dropped 0 bases and J dropped 8; count of bases not matched to a gene: 7. The CDR3 spans 15 residues. Germline loops: CDR1 GTSNPN, CDR2 SVGIG (reference sequence). The CDR3 coding sequence is TGTGCCTGGAGTGTATGGGGACAGGGTCAGGAAAAACTGTTTTTT. Protein sequence: CAWSVWGQGQEKLFF. The full variable domain, its missing parts supplied by reference TRBV30 and TRBJ1-4, is SQTIHQWPATLVQPVGSPLSLECTVEGTSNPNLYWYRQAAGRGLQLLFYSVGIGQISSEVPQNLSASRPQDRQFILSSKKLLLSDSGFYLCAWSVWGQGQEKLFFGSGTQLSVL.

The J gene is TRBJ2-3, the V gene TRBV11-3; 9 bases match TRBD2. The trim removed 3 bases at V and 2 bases at J, leaving 3 bases unmatched. Germline V CDR1 and CDR2: SGHNT, YENEEA. The CDR3 covers 15 residues. The DNA of the CDR3 is TGTGCCAGCAGCTTTCTAGCGGGACCCACAGATACGCAGTATTTT. As protein: CASSFLAGPTDTQYF.

The chain employs TRBV11-3 and TRBJ2-1; D is unresolved. V dropped 4 bases and J dropped 7 bases, with 5 bases sitting between them. Per germline, CDR1 SGHNT and CDR2 YENEEA. The CDR3 length is 11 residues. The CDR3 nucleotides are TGTGCCAGCAGCTACAGAAATGAGCAGTTCTTC. As protein: CASSYRNEQFF.

The chain employs TRBV4-1 and TRBJ1-3; 7 bases match TRBD1. Germline V CDR1 and CDR2: MGHRA, YSYEKL. V shed 4 bases, J shed 4 bases, and the junction held 1 base outside the gene matches. This CDR3 region has 13 residues. The CDR3 DNA is TGCGCCAGCAGCCTGGGACAGGGAAACACCATATATTTT. Amino acids: CASSLGQGNTIYF.

In DNA, the CDR3 is TGTGCCAGCAAAGGTAGCGGACTCTACGAGCAGTACTTC. It yields the protein CASKGSGLYEQYF. The rearrangement joins TRBV6-5 to TRBJ2-7; a weak D match, TRBD2 (6 bases). The germline CDR1 and CDR2 sequences are MNHEY and SVGAGI. With 7 bases removed from V and 3 bases from J, the gap between germline ends came to 13 bases. This CDR3 comprises 13 residues.

The chain employs TRBV19 and TRBJ1-1; 10 bases line up with TRBD1. The CDR3 loop spans 14 amino acids. Germline loops: CDR1 LNHDA, CDR2 SQIVND (reference sequence). J lost 4 bases, V lost 3 bases, and 2 bases had no gene match. CDR3 residues: CASSMWTGGTEAFF. For the CDR3, the DNA is TGTGCCAGTAGTATGTGGACAGGGGGCACTGAAGCTTTCTTT.

This clone was picked up one time. V and J are TRBV13 and TRBJ2-7, with D unresolved. The V end lost 2 bases, the J end lost 0 bases, and 8 bases lay between the germline ends. Germline CDR1 PRHDT, CDR2 FYEKMQ (reference sequence). This CDR3 has 14 amino acids. This CDR3 reads CASSLKRYSYEQYF. The CDR3 bases are TGTGCCAGCAGCTTAAAGCGCTACTCCTACGAGCAGTACTTC.

The J gene is TRBJ2-3, the V gene TRBV6-4; D not resolved. Looked up from germline, CDR1 is MRHNA and CDR2 is SNTAGT. The CDR3 has 13 residues. V lost 3 bases and J 4 bases, leaving 8 bases between the germline ends. This CDR3 is CASSETYADTQYF. The CDR3 DNA follows: TGTGCCAGCAGTGAAACCTACGCAGATACGCAGTATTTT.

This clone showed up just once. CDR3 in amino acids: CAWSAQIQRLAGAGGELFF. CDR3 DNA sequence: TGTGCCTGGAGTGCTCAAATCCAAAGACTAGCGGGAGCCGGCGGGGAGCTGTTTTTT. The chain couples TRBV30 to TRBJ2-2; TRBD2 matches 12 bases. CDR3 length equals 19 residues. V shed 1 base and J 7 bases; nucleotides not matched to a gene: 16. Germline V gene data show CDR1 as GTSNPN and CDR2 as SVGIG (reference sequence).

The genes are TRBV5-1 and TRBJ2-7; D may be TRBD1 (5 bases). The CDR3 spans 15 residues. Trimming stripped 1 base from V and 1 base from J, with 12 bases between. Germline V gives CDR1 SGHRS, CDR2 YFSETQ. The CDR3 here is CASSLSAGISYEQYF. CDR3 nucleotides: TGCGCCAGCAGCTTGAGTGCAGGGATTTCCTACGAGCAGTACTTC.

This rearrangement joins TRBV5-6 to TRBJ2-7; TRBD2 matches 10 bases. The CDR3 extends over 14 amino acids. Losses at the gene ends were 4 bases for V and 7 bases for J; bases not matched to a gene: 8. The germline V gene has CDR1 SGHDT and CDR2 YYEEEE. The CDR3 spells CASSPGLAAWEQYF. For the CDR3, the DNA is TGTGCCAGCAGCCCTGGACTAGCGGCCTGGGAGCAGTACTTC.

V and J are TRBV6-5 and TRBJ1-3; perhaps TRBD1 as D (5 bases). CDR1 MNHEY and CDR2 SVGAGI come from the germline V gene. Trimming cost V 2 bases and J 2 bases, with 10 bases left between them. The CDR3 has 15 amino acids. DNA of the CDR3: TGTGCCAGCAGTTACGATTGGGGGGCTGGAAACACCATATATTTT. Protein product: CASSYDWGAGNTIYF.

The chain combines TRBV10-2 with TRBJ1-4, with TRBD1 identical over 10 bases. In germline, CDR1 is WSHSY, CDR2 SAAADI. The CDR3 is made up of 16 amino acids. V lost 6 bases to trimming and J lost 8 bases; unmatched junction nucleotides: 12. The CDR3 spells CASREGPGQGPEKLFF. Here the CDR3 DNA reads TGCGCCAGCAGGGAAGGGCCGGGACAGGGGCCCGAAAAACTGTTTTTT.